Detailed here is one TCR beta chain. Its antigen remains unknown. The germline gene is not matched at one end of the junction; a read error may be the cause. This sample was taken from a study of vaccination and CD4 T cells after COVID-19. Study details: With a range of 35 to 161, the median interval from diagnosis to drawing post-COVID samples was around 100 days.

Study-wide results and limits: SARS-CoV-2-reactive clonotypes rose nonsignificantly, with the median going from approximately 21 to 40. Spike mono-reactivity held for 304 of 307 vaccine-specific clones in convalescent patients. Convalescent patients' median share of reactive clones seen only post-vaccination was 85% to 90%.

TCRdb redid the calling of the PCR reads with MiXCR, one entry per CDR3 protein. The sample shows some 40,000 distinct CDR3 sequences, 36% of them seen only once. As for time point: late sampling 161 to 241 days after vaccination in a few convalescent patients. The source was CD4+ T cells from blood, collected about 7 months after SARS-CoV-2 vaccination. This sequence originates from a human donor who had recovered from COVID-19.

In DNA, the CDR3 is TGTGCTAGCAGCTTAGTCTCGAACACCGGGGAGCTGTTTTTT. It encodes CASSLVSNTGELFF. The rearrangement joins TRBV7-6 to TRBJ2-2; D gene unclear. Germline values: CDR1 SGHVS, CDR2 FNYEAQ. CDR3 length equals 14 residues.